This T cell receptor beta chain was captured in a study of cytomegalovirus exposure and HLA in healthy donors. This clone was counted once. Antigen unknown. Primers included in the PCR were 60 Vbeta and 13 Jbeta primers. Method: immunoSEQ multiplex PCR; TCRdb's copy keeps in-frame clones and lacks some. Of around 230,000 clones detected, 85% appear once; the ten largest clones hold 0.24%. The CDR3 has 17 amino acids. The trim removed 0 bases at V and 9 bases at J, leaving 17 bases unmatched. CDR1 SGHRS and CDR2 YFSETQ come from the germline V gene. The study's findings and limits: Researchers reported in a later analysis that common viral pathogens appeared linked to several top clusters. Later analysis identified a missense DCLRE1C variant that was linked to TCR beta V- and J-gene trimming. Altogether, 160 or so TCR beta chains were recorded as cytomegalovirus-associated.

The origin of this receptor is a girl aged 2 to 10 in good health and CMV-seronegative. The chain employs TRBV5-1 and TRBJ2-7, with 8 bases identical to TRBD2. Sequenced sample: PBMCs. In nucleotides, the CDR3 is TGCGCCAGCAGCTTGGCCTTGACTAGCGCCGATGTTGAGGGGCAGTACTTC. Translated: CASSLALTSADVEGQYF.